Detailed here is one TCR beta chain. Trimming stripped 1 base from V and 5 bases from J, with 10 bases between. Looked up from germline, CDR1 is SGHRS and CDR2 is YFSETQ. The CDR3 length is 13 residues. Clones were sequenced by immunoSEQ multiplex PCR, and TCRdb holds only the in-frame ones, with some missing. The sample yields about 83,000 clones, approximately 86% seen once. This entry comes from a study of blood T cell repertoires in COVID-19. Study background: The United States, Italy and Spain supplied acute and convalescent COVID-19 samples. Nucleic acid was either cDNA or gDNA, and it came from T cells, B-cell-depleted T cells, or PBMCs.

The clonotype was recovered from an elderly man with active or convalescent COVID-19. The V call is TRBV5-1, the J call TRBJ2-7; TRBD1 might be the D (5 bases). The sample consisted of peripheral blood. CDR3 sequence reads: CASSLNPGNEQYV. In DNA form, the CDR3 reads TGCGCCAGCAGCTTGAACCCAGGGAACGAGCAGTACGTC.